This T cell receptor beta chain was recovered during a study of Graves' ophthalmopathy and Graves' hyperthyroidism. The authors amplified TCR beta CDR3 regions, and they did so from RNA transcripts for repertoire sequencing. The first-round RT-PCR employed HTBI primers together with the Qiagen OneStep RT-PCR kit. A multiplex PCR was then performed as the second round. Via MiXCR, TCRdb re-called the multiplex PCR reads, giving one row per CDR3 protein. There are about 240,000 distinct CDR3 sequences in the sample; around 50% occur only once, and about half lies in the top ten. Deletions cut 4 bases from V and 5 bases from J, with 13 bases between. The CDR3 loop spans 13 amino acids. The germline V gene has CDR1 SGHTS and CDR2 YDEGEE. Diagnosis relied on clinical symptoms, serum thyroxine, TRAb, thyroid ultrasound and orbital computed tomography. This clonotype was seen a handful of times.

Sequencing was performed on peripheral blood. The receptor was isolated from an adult man with Graves' ophthalmopathy. The chain couples TRBV5-8 to TRBJ2-7; D may be TRBD2 (6 bases). In nucleotides, the CDR3 is TGTGCCAGCAGCGTGGGGGGAGCTGACGAGCAGTACTTC. Its protein product is CASSVGGADEQYF.